This T cell receptor (beta chain) came from a study of CXCR3-negative and CXCR3-positive naive CD8 T cells. Findings and caveats of the study: High diversity, comparable across both naive subsets, contrasted with much lower diversity in memory CD8+ cells.

For this clonotype: Its antigen remains unidentified.

Libraries were UMI-labeled 5' RACE TRB cDNA. After re-calling the 5' RACE reads, TCRdb lists one entry per CDR3 protein, DNA absent. The listing contains fewer than 80,000 distinct CDR3 sequences. Germline loops: CDR1 MGHDK, CDR2 SYGVNS. The CDR3 has 15 amino acids. This sequence joins TRBV25-1 and TRBJ1-2; TCRdb selects TRBD1, and the lack of DNA leaves this call unchecked. The TCR sequence derives from a human donor in good health. Some clones in this sample may be carry-over from other donors' samples. The sequenced material came from naive CXCR3- CD8+ T cells from blood. The subset: CD45RO-CCR7+CD27+CD95- naive CD8+ T cells lacking CXCR3 (TNR3-). The CDR3 loop is CASSEWGLGNYGYTF.